The 9 T cell receptor beta chains below were found in one sample sequenced in a study of HIV-infected patients and healthy controls. Alpha and beta constant-region primers primed reverse transcription of about 500 ng RNA. Using multiplexing indices, alpha and beta chain libraries were generated apart by chain-specific third strand synthesis. TCRdb passed the 5' RACE reads through MiXCR, listing each CDR3 protein once. The sample has roughly 9,800 distinct CDR3 sequences, over 9.5% seen once. All unsorted peripheral T cells were captured because whole blood was used without fractionation. This specimen consisted of blood, obtained before antiretroviral therapy. These TCRs come from an adult with HIV infection.

This clonotype occurred a few times. The chain employs TRBV19 and TRBJ2-3; TRBD1 aligns across 8 bases. The CDR3 sequence is 16 residues long. With 5 bases clipped from V and 1 base from J, the junction kept 8 bases outside the gene matches. Germline V gene lookup returns CDR1 LNHDA and CDR2 SQIVND (reference sequence). The CDR3 region has the DNA TGTGCCAGTAGTGTGACGCCGGGACAGGGCACAGATACGCAGTATTTT. Translating it yields CASSVTPGQGTDTQYF.

In this sample, this clonotype is medium-sized. The CDR3 coding sequence is TGTGCCATCAGTGATAGGTCGAGAGGAGAGGTGTACGAGCAGTACTTC. Translated: CAISDRSRGEVYEQYF. J is TRBJ2-7 and V is TRBV10-3; D is ambiguous. Looked up from germline, CDR1 is ENHRY and CDR2 is SYGVKD. CDR3 length equals 16 residues. V lost 3 bases and J lost 4, with 19 bases in between.

This clonotype was detected only a few times. The CDR3 region is CASSLDQYRNEQFF. The CDR3 bases are TGCGCCAGCAGCTTGGACCAGTATCGCAATGAGCAGTTCTTC. The V and J genes are TRBV5-1 and TRBJ2-1; D ambiguous. The CDR3 covers 14 residues. Trimming pared 0 bases from V and 6 bases from J, leaving 10 bases between. Germline loops: CDR1 SGHRS, CDR2 YFSETQ.

In its sample, this clonotype ranks as medium-sized (0.01 to 0.1%). V is TRBV7-8 and J is TRBJ2-5, with 7 nucleotides matching TRBD1. Germline CDR1 and CDR2: SGHVS and FQNEAQ. This CDR3 spans 15 amino acids. The V segment lost 6 bases and the J segment 5 bases; nucleotides outside the gene matches: 12. CDR3 bases: TGTGCCAGCAGAAAGGACAGGCCACTCTGGGAGACCCAGTACTTC. Its protein is CASRKDRPLWETQYF.

This clonotype was seen at least ten times. This chain links TRBV5-1 with TRBJ2-7; D gene uncertain. This CDR3 has 11 residues. CDR1 and CDR2 (germline): SGHRS, YFSETQ. The V gene lost 0 bases and the J gene lost 6 bases, with 4 bases spanning the gap. The CDR3 here is CASSLGGEQYF. CDR3 nucleotide sequence: TGCGCCAGCAGCTTGGGCGGCGAGCAGTACTTC. The variable domain in full, completed from reference TRBV5-1 and TRBJ2-7, reads KAGVTQTPRYLIKTRGQQVTLSCSPISGHRSVSWYQQTPGQGLQFLFEYFSETQRNKGNFPGRFSGRQFSNSRSEMNVSTLELGDSALYLCASSLGGEQYFGPGTRLTVT.

The sample holds many counts of this clonotype. The chain combines TRBV7-8 with TRBJ2-1, with a tentative D call TRBD1 (5 bases). The CDR3 runs to 17 residues. V lost 1 base, J lost 0 bases, and 13 bases lay in between. The V gene's germline CDR1 is SGHVS and CDR2 FQNEAQ. The CDR3 reads CASSLGSTESSYNEQFF. The CDR3 nucleotides are TGTGCCAGCAGCTTAGGTTCGACAGAGAGCTCCTACAATGAGCAGTTCTTC.

There are many counts of this clonotype. The V and J genes are TRBV9 and TRBJ2-3, with 7 bases fitting TRBD1. The V segment lost 6 bases and the J segment 2 bases; nucleotides outside the gene matches: 9. Germline CDR1 SGDLS, CDR2 YYNGEE. The CDR3 is 15 residues long. This chain's CDR3 is CASTRMDRTTDTQYF. The CDR3 DNA reads TGTGCCAGCACGCGGATGGACAGGACCACAGATACGCAGTATTTT.

Many counts were recorded for this clonotype. The V and J genes are TRBV24-1 and TRBJ2-3, with D unresolved. The CDR3 extends over 15 amino acids. V was cut by 3 bases and J by 4 bases, with 13 bases left in between. Per the germline V gene, CDR1 is KGHDR and CDR2 is SFDVKD. For the CDR3, the DNA is TGTGCCACCAGTGATAAGAAGGGTTGGTCAGATACGCAGTATTTT. This translates into CATSDKKGWSDTQYF.

This clonotype ranks as medium-sized. V is TRBV28 and J is TRBJ1-1, with 8 bases that match TRBD1. Germline CDR1 reads MDHEN; CDR2 reads SYDVKM. The CDR3 extends over 15 amino acids. J gave up 0 bases and V 5 bases, and 5 bases lay outside the gene matches. Written as DNA, the CDR3 is TGTGCCAGCAGTCCGACAGGGGATTTGAACACTGAAGCTTTCTTT. Translated, it gives CASSPTGDLNTEAFF.